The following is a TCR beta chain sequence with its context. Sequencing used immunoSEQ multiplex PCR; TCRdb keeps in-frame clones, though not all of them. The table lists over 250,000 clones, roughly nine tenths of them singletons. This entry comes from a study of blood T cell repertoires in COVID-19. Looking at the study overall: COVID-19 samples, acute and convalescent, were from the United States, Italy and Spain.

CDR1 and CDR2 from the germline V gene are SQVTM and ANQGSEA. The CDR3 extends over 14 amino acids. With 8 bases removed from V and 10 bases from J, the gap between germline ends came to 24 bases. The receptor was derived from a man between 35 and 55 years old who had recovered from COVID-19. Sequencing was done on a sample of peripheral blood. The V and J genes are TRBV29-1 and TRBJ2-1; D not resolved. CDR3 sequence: CSSTVSLQLTEQFF. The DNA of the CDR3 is TGCAGCTCCACCGTCTCCCTCCAACTCACGGAGCAGTTCTTC.